A single sample gave rise to the 3 T cell receptor beta chains below, sequenced in a study of blood T cell repertoires in COVID-19 (dated by TCRdb to between 2020 and 2021). Libraries were made using the immunoSEQ multiplex PCR assay. This immuneACCESS table, as held by TCRdb, lists in-frame sequences with V and J called but not all clones. Of the missing ones, under half trace to an unresolved V gene in checked studies; the others have no known cause. Counted in this sample were 430,000 or so clones; approximately 91% of them appeared once. Clones ranked in the top ten supply roughly 1.4% of the sample. Material for sequencing was PBMCs or T cells enriched from blood (not recorded which). Receptors originate from a woman aged 18 to 35 who had been exposed to COVID-19.

The chain employs TRBV7-8 and TRBJ2-2; 14 bases line up with TRBD2. The germline CDR1 and CDR2 sequences are SGHVS and FQNEAQ. Trimming at V came to 0 bases and at J to 3 bases, leaving 3 bases not matched to a gene. The CDR3 runs to 18 residues. CDR3 sequence: CASSLAWTSGRYTGELFF. CDR3 nucleotides: TGTGCCAGCAGCTTAGCGTGGACTAGCGGGAGGTACACCGGGGAGCTGTTTTTT.

This clone was seen a few times. The genes are TRBV28 and TRBJ2-7; D is unresolved. Germline V CDR1 and CDR2: MDHEN, SYDVKM. The CDR3 has 14 amino acids. V was trimmed by 2 bases and J by 5 bases, leaving 13 bases between them. DNA for the CDR3: TGTGCCAGCAGTTTAGCTAGTTCACCCGACGAGCAGTACTTC. This encodes CASSLASSPDEQYF.

The chain has TRBV6-5 and TRBJ1-6; D unresolved. V lost 2 bases to trimming and J lost 10 bases, with 12 bases between them. The CDR3 is 14 amino acids. Germline V CDR1 and CDR2: MNHEY, SVGAGI. Here the CDR3 reads CASSYEGGVSPLHF. CDR3 sequence (DNA): TGTGCCAGCAGTTACGAGGGTGGGGTCTCACCCCTCCACTTT.